This T cell receptor beta chain was sequenced during a study of early T cells in non-severe SARS-CoV-2 infection. The wider study: The sequenced material was bulk RNA from unsorted whole blood, and its chains were unpaired.

Study-level results: The matching step, a VDJdb search, favored anti-spike CD8 responses and missed private and CD4 specificities.

The CDR3 loop spans 15 amino acids. The V end was cut by 6 bases, the J end by 2 bases, with 17 bases between. Looked up from germline, CDR1 is SGHAT and CDR2 is FQNNGV. Unique molecular identifiers (one per individual cDNA molecule) were attached. In TCRdb, the 5' RACE reads were re-called with MiXCR into one record per CDR3 protein. The table lists about 100,000 distinct CDR3 sequences, around 13% of them singletons. This clonotype was counted many times. Its target is unknown. This receptor was taken from an adult who was a healthcare worker with PCR-confirmed SARS-CoV-2 infection or an uninfected control (not recorded which). Specimen: whole blood. V and J are TRBV11-2 and TRBJ2-7; unclear D gene. CDR3 region: CASRTTESITYEQYF. Here the CDR3 DNA reads TGTGCCAGCAGAACGACGGAGAGCATCACCTACGAGCAGTACTTC.